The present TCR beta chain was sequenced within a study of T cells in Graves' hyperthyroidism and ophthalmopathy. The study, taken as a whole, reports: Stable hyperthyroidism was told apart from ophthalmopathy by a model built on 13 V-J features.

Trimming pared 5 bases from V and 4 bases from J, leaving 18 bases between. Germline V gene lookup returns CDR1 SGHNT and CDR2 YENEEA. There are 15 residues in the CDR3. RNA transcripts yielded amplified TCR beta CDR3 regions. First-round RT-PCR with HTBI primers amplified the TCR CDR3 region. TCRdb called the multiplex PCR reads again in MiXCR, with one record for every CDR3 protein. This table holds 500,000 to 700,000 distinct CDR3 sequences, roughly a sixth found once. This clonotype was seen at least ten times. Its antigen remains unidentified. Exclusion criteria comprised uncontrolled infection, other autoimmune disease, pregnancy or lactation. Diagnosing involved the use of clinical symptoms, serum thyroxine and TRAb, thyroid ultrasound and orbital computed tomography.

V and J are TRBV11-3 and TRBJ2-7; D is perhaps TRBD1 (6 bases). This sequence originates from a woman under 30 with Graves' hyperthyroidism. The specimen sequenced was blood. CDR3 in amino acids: CASSMNDRYSYEQYF. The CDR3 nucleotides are TGTGCCAGCAGCATGAACGACAGGTACTCTTACGAGCAGTACTTC. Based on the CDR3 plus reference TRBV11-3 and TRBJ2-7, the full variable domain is EAGVVQSPRYKIIEKKQPVAFWCNPISGHNTLYWYLQNLGQGPELLIRYENEEAVDDSQLPKDRFSAERLKGVDSTLKIQPAELGDSAVYLCASSMNDRYSYEQYFGPGTRLTVT.